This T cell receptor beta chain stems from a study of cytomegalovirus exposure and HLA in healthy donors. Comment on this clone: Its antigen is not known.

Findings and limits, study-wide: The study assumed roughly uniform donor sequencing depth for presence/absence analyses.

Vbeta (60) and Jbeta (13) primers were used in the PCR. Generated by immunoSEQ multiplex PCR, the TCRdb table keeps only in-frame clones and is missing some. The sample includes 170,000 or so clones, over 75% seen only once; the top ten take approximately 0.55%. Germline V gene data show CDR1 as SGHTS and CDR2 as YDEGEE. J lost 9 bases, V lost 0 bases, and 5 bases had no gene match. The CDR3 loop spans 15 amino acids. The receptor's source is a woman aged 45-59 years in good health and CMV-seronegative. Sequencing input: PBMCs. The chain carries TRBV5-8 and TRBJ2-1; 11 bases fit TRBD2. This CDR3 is CASSLAPSGRLEQFF. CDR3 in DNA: TGTGCCAGCAGCTTGGCCCCTAGCGGGAGGCTTGAGCAGTTCTTC.